This TCR beta chain emerged from a study of blood T cell repertoires in COVID-19 (dated by TCRdb to 2020 to 2022). About the investigation overall: Collaborator samples came from the United States, Italy and Spain and covered acute and convalescent phases of COVID-19. The prospective study material was composed of cDNA or gDNA derived from T cells, B-cell-depleted T cells, or PBMCs. The dataset comprised deeply sampled blood TCRbeta repertoires from subjects exposed to, actively infected with, or recovered from COVID-19. The repertoires were made available in a free public database intended to serve as a resource for research on the immune response to SARS-CoV-2. The samples were drawn from two sources: the first 160 participants of the ongoing ImmuneRACE study, and 1,000 to 1,500 subjects contributed by 6 global collaborators. Sample metadata almost always included a de-identified subject ID, COVID-19 status, age in years and sex. Where HLA class I and class II types were available, the types were taken from metadata supplied by the sample provider, not from assay-based typing.

TCRbeta CDR3 regions were amplified from genomic DNA using the immunoSEQ Assay, a bias-controlled multiplex PCR. The authors' analysis ran thus. The number of nucleated cells in each sample was estimated from the amplification of reference gene primers within the assay. To quantify the absolute abundance of each unique TCRbeta CDR3 rearrangement, sequence reads were collapsed and filtered. For each sample, productive Simpson clonality was calculated by taking the square root of Simpson's diversity index across productive rearrangements. TCRdb obtained this table from immuneACCESS and retained in-frame rearrangements with V and J assigned. These tables miss some clones; where compared with another copy, unresolved V genes account for less than half of the shortfall, and the remainder is unexplained. V and J calls and clone size are copied from that table; D and trimming were computed from the DNA. The sample table shows about 230,000 clones, and around 83% are seen once. The ten largest clones add up to 5.7% of the sample.

General findings and caveats noted by the study authors: The amount of clinical and demographic metadata varied by source and participant and was provided uncurated.

Each collaborating institution followed its own protocols to collect whole blood in K2EDTA tubes. Collaborator samples were shipped for TCRbeta analysis as frozen whole blood, isolated PBMCs, or DNA extracted from either sample type. About this clone: Its specific antigen is unknown. Nothing much larger sits one base from this clone, and base qualities are not available.

The clonotype originates from an elderly man with acute or convalescent COVID-19. The specimen was peripheral blood.

The CDR3 protein sequence reads: CATLSGRGLEQYF. The DNA sequence is TGTGCCACCCTCAGCGGGAGGGGCCTCGAGCAGTACTTC. This receptor chain uses TRBV28 and TRBJ2-7; a stretch of 10 junction bases matches TRBD2. CDR3 length: 13 amino acids, cysteine to phenylalanine. CDR3 DNA is the only sequence kept; it has 39 bases, read in frame from the first base. For CDR1 and CDR2, the germline V gene lists MDHEN and SYDVKM. The germline V end is reduced by 10 bases and the J end by 6 bases; junction bases left unmatched: 9.